The clone carrying this T cell receptor beta chain occurred a few times. What it binds is unknown. Purity of each sorted population was above 95%. The data belong to a study of beta chain features in type 1 diabetes. Expressed TCRB transcripts got sequenced, as all isolated RNA was reverse transcribed. Only in-frame clones appear in the TCRdb table, and some are missing; sequencing was by immunoSEQ multiplex PCR. The sample lists 300,000 to 400,000 clones; approximately 13% were seen once. Overall study results and limits: Since sequencing was performed on cDNA, cells with high TCR expression could be over-represented. Type 1 diabetes patients had TCRB CDR3s that were shorter (moderately but significantly so) in all four CD4+ subsets. For patients, the naive, central memory and Treg TCRB repertoires appeared more alike than for healthy donors. Individuals with type 1 diabetes displayed fewer insertions and more deletions at VDJ junctions.

What was sequenced was naive CD4+ T cells from blood. The receptor's source is a woman younger than 35 with type 1 diabetes.

DNA of the CDR3: TGTGCCAGCAGCTGGAGGCAGGGGTCCGGAGAGACCCAGTACTTC. It specifies CASSWRQGSGETQYF. This chain joins TRBV7-9 and TRBJ2-5, with D possibly matching TRBD1 (6 bases). The CDR3 is made up of 15 amino acids. The V gene's germline CDR1 is SEHNR and CDR2 FQNEAQ (reference sequence). The V gene lost 4 bases and the J gene lost 4 bases, with 16 bases spanning the gap.